This T cell receptor (beta chain) comes out of a study of cytomegalovirus exposure and HLA in healthy donors. Study as a whole: An earlier analysis found fewer than 120 million unique TCR beta sequences from approximately 200 million T cells.

Concerning this clone: Its cognate antigen is unknown.

The V and J ends lost 3 bases and 7 bases, in that order; junction bases with no gene match: 7. In germline, CDR1 is SEHNR, CDR2 FQNEAQ (reference sequence). This CDR3 is 15 amino acids long. Study-wide points: In vitro experiments confirmed that a few CMV-associated chains were specific for CMV antigens. In the analysis, some V segments, TRBV6-2 and TRBV6-3 included, were excluded as indistinguishable.

Primers included in the PCR were 60 Vbeta and 13 Jbeta primers. Study processing details: About 9.9 million of the roughly 80 million unique TCR beta chains counted in a later analysis were shared. The repertoire was sequenced with immunoSEQ multiplex PCR; TCRdb's copy has only in-frame clones and lacks some. V and J calls and clone size are as listed in that table; D and trimming were resolved from the DNA. The sample records some 130,000 clones, roughly 9.8% being singletons. V is TRBV7-9 and J is TRBJ1-4, with 8 nucleotides matching TRBD1. The sequencing sample was made of PBMCs. The TCR comes from a man in his fifties in good health and CMV-seronegative. Written as DNA, the CDR3 is TGTGCCAGCAGCTTCGCAGGGGGCGATGGTGAAAAACTGTTTTTT. Translating it yields CASSFAGGDGEKLFF.